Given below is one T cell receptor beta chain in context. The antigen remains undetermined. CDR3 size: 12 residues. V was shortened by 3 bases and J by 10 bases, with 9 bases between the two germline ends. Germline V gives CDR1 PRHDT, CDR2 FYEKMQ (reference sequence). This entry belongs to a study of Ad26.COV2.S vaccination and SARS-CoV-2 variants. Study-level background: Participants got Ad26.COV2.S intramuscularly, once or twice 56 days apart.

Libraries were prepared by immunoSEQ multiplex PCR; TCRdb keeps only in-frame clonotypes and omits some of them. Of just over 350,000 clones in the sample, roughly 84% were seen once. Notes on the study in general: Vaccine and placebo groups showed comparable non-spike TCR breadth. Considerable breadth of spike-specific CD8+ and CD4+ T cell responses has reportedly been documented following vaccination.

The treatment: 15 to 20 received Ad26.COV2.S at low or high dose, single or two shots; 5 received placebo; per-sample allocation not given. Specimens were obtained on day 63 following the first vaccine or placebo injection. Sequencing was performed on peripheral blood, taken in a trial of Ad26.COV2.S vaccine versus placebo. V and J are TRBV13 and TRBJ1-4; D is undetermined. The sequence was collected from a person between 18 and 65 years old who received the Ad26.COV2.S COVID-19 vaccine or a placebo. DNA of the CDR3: TGTGCCAGCAGCTTTCGTAGTGGAAAACTGTTTTTT. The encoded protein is CASSFRSGKLFF. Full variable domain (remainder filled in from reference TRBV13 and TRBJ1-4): AAGVIQSPRHLIKEKRETATLKCYPIPRHDTVYWYQQGPGQDPQFLISFYEKMQSDKGSIPDRFSAQQFSDYHSELNMSSLELGDSALYFCASSFRSGKLFFGSGTQLSVL.